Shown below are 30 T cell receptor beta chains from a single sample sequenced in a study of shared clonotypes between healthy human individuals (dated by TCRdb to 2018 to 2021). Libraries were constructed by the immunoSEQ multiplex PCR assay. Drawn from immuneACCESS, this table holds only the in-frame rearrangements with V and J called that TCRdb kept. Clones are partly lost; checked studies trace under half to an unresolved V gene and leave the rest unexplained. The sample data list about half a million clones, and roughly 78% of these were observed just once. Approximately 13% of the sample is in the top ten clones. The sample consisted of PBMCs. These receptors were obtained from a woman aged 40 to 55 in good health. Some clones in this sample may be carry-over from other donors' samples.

CDR3 DNA: TGTGCCAGCGGTCTGGAGGGCAATCAGCCCCAGCATTTT. It codes for CASGLEGNQPQHF. The chain couples TRBV6-1 to TRBJ1-5; D unclear. Trimming stripped 8 bases from V and 2 bases from J, with 10 bases between. The CDR3 length is 13 residues. The germline V gene has CDR1 MNHNS and CDR2 SASEGT.

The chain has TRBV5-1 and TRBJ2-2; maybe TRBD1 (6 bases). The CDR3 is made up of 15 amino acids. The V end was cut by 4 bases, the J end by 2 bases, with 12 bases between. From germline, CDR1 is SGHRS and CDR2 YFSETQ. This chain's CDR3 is CASSPWTENTGELFF. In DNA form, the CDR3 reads TGCGCCAGCAGCCCATGGACAGAAAACACCGGGGAGCTGTTTTTT.

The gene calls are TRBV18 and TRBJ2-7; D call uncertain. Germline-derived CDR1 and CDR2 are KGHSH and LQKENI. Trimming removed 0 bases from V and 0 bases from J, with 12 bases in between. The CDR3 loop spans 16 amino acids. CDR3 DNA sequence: TGTGCCAGCTCACCACCGGGCCAGGCCAACTCCTACGAGCAGTACTTC. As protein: CASSPPGQANSYEQYF.

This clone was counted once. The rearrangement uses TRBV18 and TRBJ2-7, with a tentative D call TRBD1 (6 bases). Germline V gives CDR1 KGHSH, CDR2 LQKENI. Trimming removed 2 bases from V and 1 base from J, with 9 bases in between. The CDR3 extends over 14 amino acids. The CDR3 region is CASSPTGPSYEQYF. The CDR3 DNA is TGTGCCAGCTCACCAACAGGGCCGTCCTACGAGCAGTACTTC.

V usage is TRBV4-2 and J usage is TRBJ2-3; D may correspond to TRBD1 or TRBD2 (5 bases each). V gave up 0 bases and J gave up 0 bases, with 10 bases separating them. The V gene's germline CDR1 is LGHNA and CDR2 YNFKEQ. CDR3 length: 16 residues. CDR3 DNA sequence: TGTGCCAGCAGCCAAGACGGGGCTGGGAGCACAGATACGCAGTATTTT. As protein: CASSQDGAGSTDTQYF.

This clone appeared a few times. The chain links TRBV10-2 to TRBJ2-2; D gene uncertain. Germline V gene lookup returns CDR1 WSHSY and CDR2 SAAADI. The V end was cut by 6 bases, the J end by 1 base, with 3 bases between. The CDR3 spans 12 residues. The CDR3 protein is CASRENTGELFF. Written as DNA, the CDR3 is TGCGCCAGCAGGGAGAACACCGGGGAGCTGTTTTTT.

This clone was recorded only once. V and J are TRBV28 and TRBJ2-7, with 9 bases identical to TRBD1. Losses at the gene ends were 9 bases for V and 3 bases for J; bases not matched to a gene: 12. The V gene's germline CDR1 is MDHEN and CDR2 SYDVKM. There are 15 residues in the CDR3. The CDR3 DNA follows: TGTGCCAGTGTAGGTCGACAGGGGGATTTCTACGAGCAGTACTTC. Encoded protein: CASVGRQGDFYEQYF.

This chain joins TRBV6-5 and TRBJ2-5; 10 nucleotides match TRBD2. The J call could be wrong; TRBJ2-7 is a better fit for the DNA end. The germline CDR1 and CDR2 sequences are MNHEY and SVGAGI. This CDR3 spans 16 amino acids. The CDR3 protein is CASSYSRAGGTYEQYF. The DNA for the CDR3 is TGTGCCAGCAGTTACTCGCGAGCGGGAGGGACCTACGAGCAGTACTTC.

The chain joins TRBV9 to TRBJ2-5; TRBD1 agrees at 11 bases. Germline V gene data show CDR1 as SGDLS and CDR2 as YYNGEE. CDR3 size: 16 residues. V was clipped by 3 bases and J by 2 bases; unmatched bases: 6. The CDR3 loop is CASSGGTGGIQETQYF. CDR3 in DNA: TGTGCCAGCAGCGGTGGGACAGGGGGTATTCAAGAGACCCAGTACTTC.

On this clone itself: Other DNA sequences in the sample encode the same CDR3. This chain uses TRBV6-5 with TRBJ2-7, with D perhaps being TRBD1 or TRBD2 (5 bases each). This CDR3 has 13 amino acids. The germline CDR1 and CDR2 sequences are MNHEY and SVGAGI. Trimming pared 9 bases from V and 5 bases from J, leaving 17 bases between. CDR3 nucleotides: TGTGCCAGTAGTCAAGGGACGAAGGACGAGCAGTACTTC. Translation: CASSQGTKDEQYF.

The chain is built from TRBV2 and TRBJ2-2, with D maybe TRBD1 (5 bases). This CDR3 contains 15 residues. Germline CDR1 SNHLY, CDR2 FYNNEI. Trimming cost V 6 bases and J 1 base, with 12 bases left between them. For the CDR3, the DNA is TGTGCCAGCAGAAGGATAGGGGAGAACACCGGGGAGCTGTTTTTT. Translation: CASRRIGENTGELFF.

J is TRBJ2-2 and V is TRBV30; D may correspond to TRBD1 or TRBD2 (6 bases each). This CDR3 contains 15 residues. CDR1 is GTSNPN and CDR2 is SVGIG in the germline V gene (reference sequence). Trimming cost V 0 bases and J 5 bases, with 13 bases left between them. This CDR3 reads CAWSVLGGGTGELFF. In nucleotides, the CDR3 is TGTGCCTGGAGTGTACTCGGAGGGGGAACCGGGGAGCTGTTTTTT.

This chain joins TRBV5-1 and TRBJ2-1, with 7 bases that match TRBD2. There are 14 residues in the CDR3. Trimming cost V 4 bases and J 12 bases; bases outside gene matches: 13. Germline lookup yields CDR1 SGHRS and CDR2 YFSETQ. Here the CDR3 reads CASSPLGQGGSQFF. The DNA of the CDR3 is TGCGCCAGCAGCCCCTTAGGGCAGGGAGGGTCGCAGTTCTTC.

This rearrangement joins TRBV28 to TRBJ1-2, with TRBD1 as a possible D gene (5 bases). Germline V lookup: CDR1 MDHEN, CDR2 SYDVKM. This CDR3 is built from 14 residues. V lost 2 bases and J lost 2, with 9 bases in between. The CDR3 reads CASSLEGTNYGYTF. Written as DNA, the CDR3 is TGTGCCAGCAGTTTAGAGGGGACCAACTATGGCTACACCTTC.

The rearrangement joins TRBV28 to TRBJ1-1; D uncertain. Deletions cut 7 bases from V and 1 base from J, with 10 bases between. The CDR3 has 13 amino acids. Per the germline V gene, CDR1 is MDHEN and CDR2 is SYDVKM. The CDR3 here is CASIRGSNTEAFF. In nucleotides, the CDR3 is TGTGCCAGCATACGGGGTTCGAACACTGAAGCTTTCTTT.

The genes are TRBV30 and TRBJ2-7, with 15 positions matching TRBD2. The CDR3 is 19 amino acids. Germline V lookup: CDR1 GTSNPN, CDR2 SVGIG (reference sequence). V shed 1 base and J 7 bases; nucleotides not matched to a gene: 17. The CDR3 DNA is TGTGCCTGGAGTGCCCGATTTGGACTAGCGGGAGGGCGAGTGTGGGAGCAGTACTTC. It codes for CAWSARFGLAGGRVWEQYF.

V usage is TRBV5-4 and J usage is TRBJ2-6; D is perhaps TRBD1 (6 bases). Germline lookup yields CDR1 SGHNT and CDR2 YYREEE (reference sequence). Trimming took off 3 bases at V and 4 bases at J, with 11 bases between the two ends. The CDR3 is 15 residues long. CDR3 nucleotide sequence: TGTGCCAGCAGCTGGCAGGGGACCGGGGCCAACGTCCTGACTTTC. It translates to CASSWQGTGANVLTF.

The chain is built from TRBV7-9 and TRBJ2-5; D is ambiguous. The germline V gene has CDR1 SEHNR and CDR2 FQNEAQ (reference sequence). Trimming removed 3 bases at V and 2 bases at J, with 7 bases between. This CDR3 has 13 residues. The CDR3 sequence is CASSFGFQETQYF. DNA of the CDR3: TGTGCCAGCAGCTTCGGATTTCAAGAGACCCAGTACTTC.

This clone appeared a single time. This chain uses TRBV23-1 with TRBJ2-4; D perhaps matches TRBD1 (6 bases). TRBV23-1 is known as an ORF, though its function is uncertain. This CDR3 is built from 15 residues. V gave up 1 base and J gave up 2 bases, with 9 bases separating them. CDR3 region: CASSQLQGSKNIQYF. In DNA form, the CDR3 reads TGCGCCAGCAGTCAATTACAGGGATCCAAAAACATTCAGTACTTC.

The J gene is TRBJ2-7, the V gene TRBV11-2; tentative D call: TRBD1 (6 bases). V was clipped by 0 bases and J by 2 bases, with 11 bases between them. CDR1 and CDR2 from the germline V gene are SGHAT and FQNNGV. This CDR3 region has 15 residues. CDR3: CASSLETGLPYEQYF. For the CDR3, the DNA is TGTGCCAGCAGCTTAGAAACAGGGCTACCCTACGAGCAGTACTTC.

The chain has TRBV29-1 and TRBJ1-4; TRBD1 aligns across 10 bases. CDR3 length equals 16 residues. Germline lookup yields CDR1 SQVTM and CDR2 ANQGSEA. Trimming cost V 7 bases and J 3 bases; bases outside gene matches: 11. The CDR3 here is CSASDRGRISNEKLFF. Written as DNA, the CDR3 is TGCAGCGCTTCCGACAGGGGGCGCATCTCTAATGAAAAACTGTTTTTT. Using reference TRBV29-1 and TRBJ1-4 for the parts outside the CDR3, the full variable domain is SAVISQKPSRDICQRGTSLTIQCQVDSQVTMMFWYRQQPGQSLTLIATANQGSEATYESGFVIDKFPISRPNLTFSTLTVSNMSPEDSSIYLCSASDRGRISNEKLFFGSGTQLSVL.

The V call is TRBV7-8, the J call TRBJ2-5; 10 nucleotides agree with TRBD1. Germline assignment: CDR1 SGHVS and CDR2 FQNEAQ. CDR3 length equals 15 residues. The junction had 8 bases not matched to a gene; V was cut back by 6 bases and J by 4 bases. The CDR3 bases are TGTGCCAGCAGTTCCCCCCGGGACAGGGGAGAGACCCAGTACTTC. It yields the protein CASSSPRDRGETQYF.

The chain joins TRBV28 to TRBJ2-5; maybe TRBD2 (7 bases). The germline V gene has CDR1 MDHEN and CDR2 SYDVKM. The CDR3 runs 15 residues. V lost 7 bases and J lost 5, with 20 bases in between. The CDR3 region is CASTTGGGGWETQYF. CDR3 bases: TGTGCCAGCACCACCGGAGGCGGGGGCTGGGAGACCCAGTACTTC.

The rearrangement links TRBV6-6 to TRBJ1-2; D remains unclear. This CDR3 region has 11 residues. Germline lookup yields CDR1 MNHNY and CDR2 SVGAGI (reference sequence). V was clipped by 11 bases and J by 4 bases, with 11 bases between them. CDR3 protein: CAHGTVYGYTF. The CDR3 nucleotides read TGTGCCCACGGAACAGTCTATGGCTACACCTTC.

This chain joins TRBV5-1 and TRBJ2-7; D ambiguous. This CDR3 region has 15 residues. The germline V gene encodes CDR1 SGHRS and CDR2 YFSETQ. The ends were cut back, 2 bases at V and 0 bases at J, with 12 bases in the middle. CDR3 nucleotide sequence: TGCGCCAGCAGCTTAGCGCTTAAGGGCTCCTACGAGCAGTACTTC. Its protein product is CASSLALKGSYEQYF.

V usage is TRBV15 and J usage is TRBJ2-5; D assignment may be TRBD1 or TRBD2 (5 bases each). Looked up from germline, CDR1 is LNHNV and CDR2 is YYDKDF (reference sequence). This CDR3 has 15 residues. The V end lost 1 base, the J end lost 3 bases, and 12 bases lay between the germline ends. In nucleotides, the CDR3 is TGTGCCACCAGCAGAGCCGGGACCACGAAAGAGACCCAGTACTTC. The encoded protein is CATSRAGTTKETQYF.

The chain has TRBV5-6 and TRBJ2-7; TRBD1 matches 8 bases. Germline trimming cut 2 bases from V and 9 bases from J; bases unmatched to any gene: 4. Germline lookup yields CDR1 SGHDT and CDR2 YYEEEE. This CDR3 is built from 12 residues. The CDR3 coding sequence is TGTGCCAGCAGCTTTCCTACAGGGGGGCAGTACTTC. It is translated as CASSFPTGGQYF.

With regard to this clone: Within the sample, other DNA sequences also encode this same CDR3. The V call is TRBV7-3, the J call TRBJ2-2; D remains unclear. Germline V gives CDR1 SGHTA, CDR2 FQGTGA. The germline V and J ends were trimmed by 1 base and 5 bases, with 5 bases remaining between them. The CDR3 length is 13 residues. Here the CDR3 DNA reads TGTGCCAGCAGCTTAATAGGAACCGGGGAGCTGTTTTTT. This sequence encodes CASSLIGTGELFF.

For the CDR3, the DNA is TGTGCCAGCAGCTCGACAGTCCAAGAGACCCAGTACTTC. Its translation is CASSSTVQETQYF. The rearrangement links TRBV5-6 to TRBJ2-5; D is possibly TRBD1 (5 bases). The CDR3 is 13 residues long. V lost 3 bases, J lost 1 base, and 7 bases lay in between. Looked up from germline, CDR1 is SGHDT and CDR2 is YYEEEE.

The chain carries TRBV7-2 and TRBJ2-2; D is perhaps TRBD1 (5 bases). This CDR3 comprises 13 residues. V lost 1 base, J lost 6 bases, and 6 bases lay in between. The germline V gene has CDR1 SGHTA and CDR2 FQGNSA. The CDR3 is CASSLVGAGELFF. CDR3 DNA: TGTGCCAGCAGCTTAGTAGGGGCCGGGGAGCTGTTTTTT.